The 21 T cell receptor beta chains listed next were all sequenced from one sample in a study of neurological immune-mediated disorders. Via MiXCR, TCRdb re-called the 5' RACE reads, giving one row per CDR3 protein. Of tens of thousands of distinct CDR3 sequences listed, under 14% were seen once; the top ten hold roughly 3.9%. Input material: CD4+ T cells from blood. These receptors all stem from a woman in her 30s with HTLV-1-associated myelopathy (HAM/TSP).

The CDR3, as DNA: TGTGCCAGCAGCTTAAGGCCTCAGGGGGCCGGGGATACGCAGTATTTT. Protein: CASSLRPQGAGDTQYF. The rearrangement links TRBV11-3 to TRBJ2-3; 8 bases fit TRBD1. V gave up 2 bases and J gave up 6 bases; unmatched junction bases: 10. The germline V gene encodes CDR1 SGHNT and CDR2 YENEEA. The CDR3 has 16 residues.

The sample holds many counts of this clonotype. The rearrangement joins TRBV20-1 to TRBJ2-2, with unresolved D. The length of the CDR3 is 15 residues. Trimming removed 6 bases at V and 0 bases at J, with 14 bases between. CDR1 DFQATT and CDR2 SNEGSKA come from the germline V gene (reference sequence). The CDR3 DNA reads as TGCAGTGCATCAAAGTTCACTCCGAACACCGGGGAGCTGTTTTTT. It yields the protein CSASKFTPNTGELFF.

This clonotype was seen many times. The chain recombines TRBV20-1 with TRBJ2-7; D gene unclear. Trimming stripped 0 bases from V and 3 bases from J, with 9 bases between. Germline V gives CDR1 DFQATT, CDR2 SNEGSKA (reference sequence). The CDR3 is made up of 13 amino acids. This chain's CDR3 is CSARDLYSYEQYF. Here the CDR3 DNA reads TGCAGTGCTAGAGATCTCTACAGCTACGAGCAGTACTTC.

In its sample, this clonotype was seen many times. The J gene is TRBJ1-1, the V gene TRBV3-1, with 7 bases matching TRBD1. Losses at the gene ends were 3 bases for V and 0 bases for J; bases not matched to a gene: 4. The germline CDR1 and CDR2 sequences are LGHDT and YNNKEL (reference sequence). This CDR3 has 15 residues. Here the CDR3 reads CASSQKTGLNTEAFF. CDR3 coding DNA: TGTGCCAGCAGCCAGAAGACAGGGTTGAACACTGAAGCTTTCTTT.

This clonotype occurred many times. V and J are TRBV18 and TRBJ2-2, with unresolved D. The CDR3 has 13 residues. The V gene lost 6 bases and the J gene lost 4 bases, with 9 bases spanning the gap. Germline CDR1 KGHSH, CDR2 LQKENI. This chain's CDR3 is CASSRSATGELFF. CDR3 in DNA: TGTGCCAGCTCTCGCAGTGCCACCGGGGAGCTGTTTTTT.

In its sample, this clonotype was seen many times. The rearrangement joins TRBV20-1 to TRBJ2-3; 9 bases align to TRBD1. The length of the CDR3 is 14 residues. Germline-derived CDR1 and CDR2 are DFQATT and SNEGSKA (reference sequence). V lost 5 bases and J lost 2; bases outside the gene matches: 5. The CDR3: CSALQGAPTDTQYF. CDR3 DNA sequence: TGCAGTGCTTTACAGGGGGCGCCCACAGATACGCAGTATTTT.

This clonotype was seen repeatedly, ten times or more. The chain combines TRBV20-1 with TRBJ1-1; 7 positions agree with TRBD1. V gave up 6 bases and J gave up 1 base; unmatched junction bases: 5. Looked up from germline, CDR1 is DFQATT and CDR2 is SNEGSKA (reference sequence). The CDR3 has 13 amino acids. The CDR3 loop is CSAGDRPNTEAFF. The CDR3 DNA follows: TGCAGTGCCGGGGACAGACCGAACACTGAAGCTTTCTTT.

This clonotype appeared many times. The rearrangement links TRBV5-1 to TRBJ1-1; D may be TRBD1 (6 bases). The V gene's germline CDR1 is SGHRS and CDR2 YFSETQ. Trimming pared 3 bases from V and 2 bases from J, leaving 14 bases between. The CDR3 is made up of 15 amino acids. The CDR3 nucleotides are TGCGCCAGCAGCTGGGACGGACAGCCAAACACTGAAGCTTTCTTT. Its translation is CASSWDGQPNTEAFF.

The sample holds many counts of this clonotype. This chain uses TRBV20-1 with TRBJ1-1, with 10 bases lining up with TRBD1. Germline values: CDR1 DFQATT, CDR2 SNEGSKA (reference sequence). The CDR3 totals 16 residues. V lost 0 bases to trimming and J lost 0 bases; unmatched junction nucleotides: 4. CDR3 sequence reads: CSARDSGTGVNTEAFF. CDR3 nucleotide sequence: TGCAGTGCTAGAGATTCCGGGACAGGGGTGAACACTGAAGCTTTCTTT.

This clonotype has only a few counts. The V gene is TRBV11-3, the J gene TRBJ2-2; D gene uncertain. The CDR3 is 15 amino acids. Germline-derived CDR1 and CDR2 are SGHNT and YENEEA. V was shortened by 0 bases and J by 4 bases, with 9 bases between the two germline ends. The CDR3 reads CASSLEGMGTGELFF. In DNA form, the CDR3 reads TGTGCCAGCAGCTTAGAGGGGATGGGCACCGGGGAGCTGTTTTTT.

This clonotype was observed at least ten times. This rearrangement joins TRBV20-1 to TRBJ1-5; D not resolved. The CDR3 consists of 13 residues. From germline, CDR1 is DFQATT and CDR2 SNEGSKA (reference sequence). The V and J ends lost 2 bases and 4 bases respectively, with 9 bases between them. CDR3 bases: TGCAGTGCTAGACAATCACAGAATCAGCCCCAGCATTTT. This gives the protein CSARQSQNQPQHF.

In its sample, this clonotype was seen many times. In nucleotides, the CDR3 is TGCAGTGCTCAAGGTGCCGGTTCGGTTGAAAAACTGTTTTTT. Its protein product is CSAQGAGSVEKLFF. The V call is TRBV20-1, the J call TRBJ1-4; D is unclear. The CDR3 length is 14 residues. V lost 5 bases and J 7 bases, leaving 17 bases between the germline ends. CDR1 and CDR2 from the germline V gene are DFQATT and SNEGSKA (reference sequence).

At least ten counts were recorded for this clonotype. The chain is built from TRBV7-3 and TRBJ2-2; tentatively, D is TRBD2 (5 bases). The length of the CDR3 is 15 residues. Germline CDR1 and CDR2: SGHTA and FQGTGA. V was pared by 3 bases and J by 4 bases, with 12 bases between. In DNA, the CDR3 is TGTGCCAGCAGCTTTGCGGGTTCGGGCACCGGGGAGCTGTTTTTT. Translation: CASSFAGSGTGELFF.

In this sample, this clonotype turned up many times. The chain carries TRBV11-3 and TRBJ1-2; D ambiguous. The V end was cut by 1 base, the J end by 7 bases, with 16 bases between. The CDR3 has 15 residues. CDR1 is SGHNT, CDR2 YENEEA, per germline. CDR3 residues: CASSLGSGFSFGYTF. The CDR3 DNA follows: TGTGCCAGCAGCTTAGGGTCTGGTTTCTCGTTTGGCTACACCTTC.

This clonotype came up many times. V is TRBV20-1 and J is TRBJ2-3; 9 bases line up with TRBD2. The CDR3 has 15 residues. Losses at the gene ends were 4 bases for V and 1 base for J; bases not matched to a gene: 6. Germline CDR1 is DFQATT and CDR2 is SNEGSKA (reference sequence). This CDR3 is CSATDSGGRTDTQYF. The DNA for the CDR3 is TGCAGTGCTACTGATAGCGGGGGCCGCACAGATACGCAGTATTTT.

This clonotype has ten or more counts. V is TRBV7-2 and J is TRBJ2-7, with 7 bases aligning to TRBD1. CDR3 length: 13 residues. CDR1 is SGHTA, CDR2 FQGNSA, per germline. The V gene end was trimmed by 4 bases and the J gene end by 6 bases; junction bases not matched to a gene: 6. This CDR3 reads CASSSDRVLEQYF. The CDR3 coding sequence is TGTGCCAGCAGCTCAGACAGGGTTCTCGAGCAGTACTTC.

This clonotype was counted ten times or more. The rearrangement joins TRBV3-1 to TRBJ2-1, with TRBD2 identical over 7 bases. This CDR3 region has 15 residues. Germline V gene lookup returns CDR1 LGHDT and CDR2 YNNKEL (reference sequence). The trim removed 1 base at V and 10 bases at J, leaving 10 bases unmatched. DNA for the CDR3: TGTGCCAGCAGCCAAGTAAGGACTAGGACGATCGAGCAGTTCTTC. Amino acid sequence: CASSQVRTRTIEQFF.

At least ten counts were recorded for this clonotype. This chain uses TRBV6-1 with TRBJ2-7; 7 nucleotides match TRBD1. There are 15 residues in the CDR3. Germline V gene sequence: CDR1 MNHNS, CDR2 SASEGT. J was trimmed by 0 bases and V by 4 bases; bases with no gene match: 6. DNA of the CDR3: TGTGCCAGCAGTGCACAGGGGCTTTCCTCCTACGAGCAGTACTTC. Translating it yields CASSAQGLSSYEQYF.

This clonotype was counted many times. The rearrangement links TRBV18 to TRBJ2-6, with D perhaps TRBD2 (5 bases). V was pared by 5 bases and J by 1 base, with 21 bases between. Germline-derived CDR1 and CDR2 are KGHSH and LQKENI. This CDR3 has 19 residues. The CDR3 DNA follows: TGTGCCAGCTCAACTAGTTACTCGACCGCCGCGTCTGGGGCCAACGTCCTGACTTTC. Translation: CASSTSYSTAASGANVLTF.

This clonotype was observed many times. The chain joins TRBV10-3 to TRBJ2-7, with TRBD2 matching 10 bases. J lost 2 bases, V lost 4 bases, and 2 bases had no gene match. Germline V gene sequence: CDR1 ENHRY, CDR2 SYGVKD. This CDR3 has 14 residues. In DNA, the CDR3 is TGTGCCATCAGTGGCCTAGCGGGGGCCTACGAGCAGTACTTC. It is translated as CAISGLAGAYEQYF.

Only a few counts were recorded for this clonotype. A much larger clone lies a single base off, so this may be a read error. The chain uses TRBV18 and TRBJ1-2; no reliable D call. In germline, CDR1 is KGHSH, CDR2 LQKENI. The CDR3 extends over 12 amino acids. CDR3 residues: CDSSPNSYGYTF. CDR3 bases: TGTGACAGCTCACCAAACAGTTATGGCTACACCTTC. Based on the CDR3 plus reference TRBV18 and TRBJ1-2, the full variable domain is NAGVMQNPRHLVRRRGQEARLRCSPMKGHSHVYWYRQLPEEGLKFMVYLQKENIIDESGMPKERFSAEFPKEGPSILRIQQVVRGDSAAYFCDSSPNSYGYTFGSGTRLTVV.